What follows are 21 T cell receptor beta chains derived from one specimen sequenced in a study of blood T cell repertoires in COVID-19. Assay: immunoSEQ multiplex PCR; the TCRdb copy retains only in-frame clones and omits some. Among about 130,000 clones listed, 86% were seen once. The specimen sequenced was peripheral blood. These receptor sequences come from a woman aged 50 to 65 who had recovered from COVID-19.

CDR3 DNA: TGTGCCAGCAGCCATCTTAGCGTAGGCACAGATACGCAGTATTTT. This gives the protein CASSHLSVGTDTQYF. The chain combines TRBV11-2 with TRBJ2-3; possibly TRBD2 for D (5 bases). Germline CDR1 and CDR2: SGHAT and FQNNGV. V lost 5 bases and J lost 1, with 13 bases in between. The CDR3 contains 15 residues.

The genes are TRBV19 and TRBJ1-3; 7 positions agree with TRBD1. The CDR3 has 16 residues. After removal of 3 bases from V and 4 bases from J, the junction contained 9 bases not matched to a gene. The germline CDR1 and CDR2 sequences are LNHDA and SQIVND (reference sequence). CDR3 region: CASSIDLQGSGNTIYF. The CDR3, as DNA: TGTGCCAGTAGTATTGATCTACAGGGGTCCGGAAACACCATATATTTT.

A few counts support this clone. J is TRBJ2-7 and V is TRBV5-5; D is unclear. V was cut by 0 bases and J by 2 bases, with 6 bases left in between. CDR3 length equals 13 residues. Per the germline V gene, CDR1 is SGHKS and CDR2 is YYEKEE (reference sequence). The CDR3 reads CASSLVGTYEQYF. For the CDR3, the DNA is TGTGCCAGCAGCTTGGTTGGCACCTACGAGCAGTACTTC. Based on the CDR3 plus reference TRBV5-5 and TRBJ2-7, the full variable domain is DAGVTQSPTHLIKTRGQQVTLRCSPISGHKSVSWYQQVLGQGPQFIFQYYEKEERGRGNFPDRFSARQFPNYSSELNVNALLLGDSALYLCASSLVGTYEQYFGPGTRLTVT.

The chain combines TRBV5-1 with TRBJ2-5; the match to TRBD1 covers 8 bases. Germline V gene lookup returns CDR1 SGHRS and CDR2 YFSETQ. The CDR3 contains 16 residues. With V trimmed by 4 bases and J by 3 bases, 11 bases remained unmatched. CDR3 protein: CASSRSPTGAEETQYF. The CDR3 region has the DNA TGCGCCAGCAGCCGCTCACCGACAGGGGCGGAAGAGACCCAGTACTTC.

The CDR3 reads CASSQRETQYF. The CDR3 DNA is TGTGCCAGCAGCCAGAGAGAGACCCAGTACTTC. J is TRBJ2-5 and V is TRBV3-1 (or the pseudogene TRBV3-2); D uncertain. Trimming pared 3 bases from V and 4 bases from J, leaving 3 bases between. This CDR3 region has 11 residues. Germline assignment: CDR1 LGHDT and CDR2 YNNKEL (reference sequence).

This rearrangement joins TRBV4-3 to TRBJ2-7; D is possibly TRBD1 (6 bases). The germline V gene encodes CDR1 LGHNA and CDR2 YSLEER. V lost 0 bases and J 6 bases, leaving 18 bases between the germline ends. This CDR3 region has 16 residues. The CDR3 reads CASSQDRGLQASEQYF. In DNA form, the CDR3 reads TGCGCCAGCAGCCAAGACAGGGGCCTCCAAGCTAGCGAGCAGTACTTC.

This chain uses TRBV9 with TRBJ1-3, with D possibly matching TRBD1 (6 bases). CDR1 and CDR2 (germline): SGDLS, YYNGEE. CDR3 length: 14 amino acids. V lost 4 bases, J lost 2 bases, and 10 bases lay in between. CDR3: CASSLAGAGNTIYF. CDR3 bases: TGTGCCAGCAGCCTGGCAGGGGCTGGAAACACCATATATTTT.

This CDR3 reads CASSPSTGTSYGYTF. The CDR3 DNA follows: TGTGCCAGCAGCCCATCGACAGGGACGAGCTATGGCTACACCTTC. The V call is TRBV28, the J call TRBJ1-2, with TRBD1 identical over 7 bases. Per germline, CDR1 MDHEN and CDR2 SYDVKM. After removal of 6 bases from V and 4 bases from J, the junction contained 11 bases not matched to a gene. The CDR3 totals 15 residues.

V gene TRBV18 combines with J gene TRBJ2-7; 7 bases are shared with TRBD1. The length of the CDR3 is 14 residues. V lost 6 bases to trimming and J lost 1 base; unmatched junction nucleotides: 6. Germline CDR1 KGHSH, CDR2 LQKENI. The CDR3 loop reads CASSSRTGSYEQYF. The DNA for the CDR3 is TGTGCCAGCTCTTCACGGACAGGATCCTACGAGCAGTACTTC.

The CDR3 DNA follows: TGTGCCTGGAGTGTAGGGATGGGTCGGGGGAAGTCTGAAGCTTTCTTT. This gives the protein CAWSVGMGRGKSEAFF. The gene calls are TRBV30 and TRBJ1-1, with a tentative D call TRBD1 (5 bases). V lost 0 bases and J lost 6, with 20 bases in between. Germline V gene sequence: CDR1 GTSNPN, CDR2 SVGIG (reference sequence). This CDR3 region has 16 residues.

This rearrangement joins TRBV10-3 to TRBJ2-1; 8 bases line up with TRBD1. V was pared by 0 bases and J by 13 bases, with 11 bases of the junction left unmatched. Germline loops: CDR1 ENHRY, CDR2 SYGVKD. This CDR3 contains 15 residues. CDR3 region: CAISESIGWTGHQFF. The CDR3 nucleotides read TGTGCCATCAGTGAGTCGATAGGGTGGACAGGGCACCAGTTCTTC.

The chain is built from TRBV7-2 and TRBJ2-2, with D possibly matching TRBD2 (5 bases). The CDR3 covers 15 residues. The V gene's germline CDR1 is SGHTA and CDR2 FQGNSA. The V end was cut by 6 bases, the J end by 4 bases, with 15 bases between. The CDR3 nucleotides read TGTGCCAGCAGTTTTCGGACTCTTGGCACCGGGGAGCTGTTTTTT. It codes for CASSFRTLGTGELFF.

Concerning this clone: Other DNA sequences in the same sample also yield this CDR3. The J gene is TRBJ1-1, the V gene TRBV9; D is unclear. Trimming left V 0 bases short and J 0 bases short, with 6 bases between. Germline V gene sequence: CDR1 SGDLS, CDR2 YYNGEE. The CDR3 spans 14 residues. CDR3 DNA: TGTGCCAGCAGCGTAGGAGGTATGAACACTGAAGCTTTCTTT. It specifies CASSVGGMNTEAFF.

The rearrangement links TRBV5-1 to TRBJ1-1; 7 nucleotides match TRBD1. Germline trimming cut 5 bases from V and 1 base from J; bases unmatched to any gene: 8. From germline, CDR1 is SGHRS and CDR2 YFSETQ. This CDR3 region has 15 residues. CDR3 bases: TGCGCCAGCAGGCAAACTCAGGGGGGGAACACTGAAGCTTTCTTT. Its protein is CASRQTQGGNTEAFF. The whole variable domain, remainder taken from reference TRBV5-1 and TRBJ1-1, is KAGVTQTPRYLIKTRGQQVTLSCSPISGHRSVSWYQQTPGQGLQFLFEYFSETQRNKGNFPGRFSGRQFSNSRSEMNVSTLELGDSALYLCASRQTQGGNTEAFFGQGTRLTVV.

V is TRBV4-2 and J is TRBJ1-4; D remains ambiguous. Trimming took 3 bases from V and 5 from J, leaving 13 bases between them. The CDR3 totals 15 residues. In germline, CDR1 is LGHNA, CDR2 YNFKEQ. DNA of the CDR3: TGTGCCAGCAGCCAGGTTAACCAGAAGAATGAAAAACTGTTTTTT. Translating it yields CASSQVNQKNEKLFF.

The chain joins TRBV6-1 to TRBJ2-2, with D perhaps TRBD2 (6 bases). This CDR3 has 13 amino acids. The germline gives CDR1 MNHNS, CDR2 SASEGT. V was trimmed by 2 bases and J by 7 bases, leaving 8 bases between them. CDR3 residues: CASSELGSGELFF. CDR3 DNA: TGTGCCAGCAGTGAACTCGGGAGCGGGGAGCTGTTTTTT.

The chain employs TRBV7-2 and TRBJ1-2, with D unresolved. Deletions cut 3 bases from V and 8 bases from J, with 13 bases between. This CDR3 has 13 amino acids. Germline CDR1 SGHTA, CDR2 FQGNSA. The CDR3 DNA reads as TGTGCCAGCAGCTTCAGAGGCTCGGGGGGCTACACCTTC. Translating gives CASSFRGSGGYTF.

CDR3 sequence reads: CSVDRQSVLGTEAFF. The CDR3 DNA reads TGCAGCGTTGATAGACAGTCAGTGCTAGGGACTGAAGCTTTCTTT. J is TRBJ1-1 and V is TRBV29-1; D possibly corresponds to TRBD1 (5 bases). The V gene lost 3 bases and the J gene lost 5 bases, with 19 bases spanning the gap. Germline CDR1 and CDR2: SQVTM and ANQGSEA. This CDR3 region has 15 residues. The variable domain in full, completed from reference TRBV29-1 and TRBJ1-1, reads SAVISQKPSRDICQRGTSLTIQCQVDSQVTMMFWYRQQPGQSLTLIATANQGSEATYESGFVIDKFPISRPNLTFSTLTVSNMSPEDSSIYLCSVDRQSVLGTEAFFGQGTRLTVV.

This chain connects TRBV2 to TRBJ1-5; D gene uncertain. The germline V gene has CDR1 SNHLY and CDR2 FYNNEI. This CDR3 region has 14 residues. V lost 6 bases to trimming and J lost 7 bases, with 16 bases between them. The DNA of the CDR3 is TGTGCCAGCAGACGCGACTCCCCCCAACAGCCCCAGCATTTT. Translation gives CASRRDSPQQPQHF. Full variable domain (outside the CDR3, taken from reference TRBV2 and TRBJ1-5): EPEVTQTPSHQVTQMGQEVILRCVPISNHLYFYWYRQILGQKVEFLVSFYNNEISEKSEIFDDQFSVERPDGSNFTLKIRSTKLEDSAMYFCASRRDSPQQPQHFGDGTRLSIL.

The chain joins TRBV7-9 to TRBJ1-5; possible D gene TRBD1, 5 bases. Trimming pared 5 bases from V and 7 bases from J, leaving 12 bases between. CDR1 is SEHNR and CDR2 is FQNEAQ in the germline V gene (reference sequence). This CDR3 has 13 amino acids. Written as DNA, the CDR3 is TGTGCCAGCAGCGGGTCCGGGGGGCAGCCCCAGCATTTT. Translated, it gives CASSGSGGQPQHF.

This CDR3 reads CASTPGLATTDTQYF. The CDR3 DNA reads TGCGCCAGCACGCCGGGACTAGCGACCACAGATACGCAGTATTTT. The J gene is TRBJ2-3, the V gene TRBV5-1; TRBD2 aligns across 10 bases. J was trimmed by 2 bases and V by 6 bases; bases with no gene match: 6. Germline loops: CDR1 SGHRS, CDR2 YFSETQ. The CDR3 sequence is 15 residues long.